The present T cell receptor (beta chain) was sequenced within a study of CD8 T cells in ankylosing spondylitis. Study-level points and caveats: Both synovial fluid and blood in reactive arthritis had previously been reported to carry some motif variants. Clones linked to disease, bearing a CD8+ phenotype, were relatively rare in peripheral blood. The study looked at matched synovial fluid samples from ankylosing spondylitis patients. Disease-linked clones were reported to be significantly enriched there. Apparently characteristic of ankylosing spondylitis blood was a TCR beta motif (eight highly homologous variants).

This clonotype was counted between two and nine times. The antigen remains unidentified. With 0 bases removed from V and 6 bases from J, the gap between germline ends came to 19 bases. The CDR3 contains 18 residues. Germline V CDR1 and CDR2: SGHRS, YFSETQ. With molecular barcodes, quantitative 5'-RACE was used to make the TCR beta libraries. TCRdb itself ran the 5' RACE reads through MiXCR, one entry per CDR3 protein. This sample carries hundreds of thousands of distinct CDR3 sequences, roughly a sixth of them seen once, and the ten largest clones take under 1.2%. This receptor was identified in a male donor with ankylosing spondylitis. The specimen sequenced was blood, either unsorted or a sorted T cell fraction (not recorded which). This rearrangement joins TRBV5-1 to TRBJ1-6; D not certain. CDR3 sequence (DNA): TGCGCCAGCAGCTTGGGGGCCGCGGGCGGGCCGTCTAATTCACCCCTCCACTTT. Its translation is CASSLGAAGGPSNSPLHF. Complete variable domain (other parts from reference TRBV5-1 and TRBJ1-6): KAGVTQTPRYLIKTRGQQVTLSCSPISGHRSVSWYQQTPGQGLQFLFEYFSETQRNKGNFPGRFSGRQFSNSRSEMNVSTLELGDSALYLCASSLGAAGGPSNSPLHFGNGTRLTVT.